One and the same sample provided the 32 T cell receptor beta chains below, sequenced in a study of cytomegalovirus exposure and HLA in healthy donors. The primer mix had 60 Vbeta and 13 Jbeta primers. Clones were read by immunoSEQ multiplex PCR, and TCRdb kept only the in-frame ones, dropping some. Among a few hundred thousand clones listed, approximately 68% were seen once. The sample comprised PBMCs. These receptors all come from a woman in her thirties in good health and CMV-seronegative.

The chain recombines TRBV2 with TRBJ2-3; 8 positions match TRBD2. This CDR3 contains 13 residues. Losses at the gene ends were 6 bases for V and 8 bases for J; bases not matched to a gene: 7. CDR1 is SNHLY, CDR2 FYNNEI, per germline. In DNA form, the CDR3 reads TGTGCCAGCAGCCCAACTAGCGGTGGTACGCAGTATTTT. The encoded protein is CASSPTSGGTQYF.

In its sample, this clone was seen once. This sequence joins TRBV7-3 and TRBJ2-3, with 12 bases matching TRBD2. The V gene end was trimmed by 1 base and the J gene end by 6 bases; junction bases not matched to a gene: 5. This CDR3 contains 16 residues. Germline V CDR1 and CDR2: SGHTA, FQGTGA. CDR3 nucleotides: TGTGCCAGCAGCTTAAGGGGACTAGCGGGTGGGGATACGCAGTATTTT. It yields the protein CASSLRGLAGGDTQYF.

This clone was detected only a few times. A read error is likely here: a far larger clone is one base away. V and J are TRBV9 and TRBJ2-1; TRBD1 might be the D (6 bases). Germline V gene data show CDR1 as SGDLS and CDR2 as YYNGEE. This CDR3 region has 13 residues. Trimming pared 7 bases from V and 6 bases from J, leaving 14 bases between. The CDR3 protein is CASSEGEFNEQFF. The CDR3 DNA sequence: TGTGCCAGCTCTGAGGGGGAGTTCAATGAGCAGTTCTTC.

The chain carries TRBV7-6 and TRBJ2-3; 15 bases are a match to TRBD2. The CDR3 is 19 amino acids. Germline CDR1 SGHVS, CDR2 FNYEAQ. The junction had 11 bases not matched to a gene; V was cut back by 5 bases and J by 2 bases. CDR3 coding DNA: TGTGCCAGCAGCCAACCGGGACTAGCGGGAGGCCTCTACACAGATACGCAGTATTTT. Translated, it gives CASSQPGLAGGLYTDTQYF.

This clone was counted a few times. The chain is built from TRBV6-4 and TRBJ2-1; 10 bases match TRBD2. The CDR3 extends over 15 amino acids. Germline assignment: CDR1 MRHNA and CDR2 SNTAGT. V gave up 0 bases and J gave up 6 bases; unmatched junction bases: 2. The CDR3 reads CASSDSSGGVNEQFF. The CDR3 bases are TGTGCCAGCAGTGACTCCAGCGGGGGGGTCAATGAGCAGTTCTTC.

The chain employs TRBV5-4 and TRBJ2-5, with TRBD2 matching over 13 bases. Germline loops: CDR1 SGHNT, CDR2 YYREEE (reference sequence). Trimming cost V 3 bases and J 0 bases; bases outside gene matches: 2. The CDR3 runs 16 residues. CDR3: CASSSGLAGYQETQYF. The CDR3 DNA is TGTGCCAGCAGCTCGGGACTAGCGGGATACCAAGAGACCCAGTACTTC. Looking up the rest from reference TRBV5-4 and TRBJ2-5 gives the full variable domain: ETGVTQSPTHLIKTRGQQVTLRCSSQSGHNTVSWYQQALGQGPQFIFQYYREEENGRGNFPPRFSGLQFPNYSSELNVNALELDDSALYLCASSSGLAGYQETQYFGPGTRLLVL.

J is TRBJ1-2 and V is TRBV5-5; D remains ambiguous. V was trimmed by 0 bases and J by 2 bases, leaving 8 bases between them. CDR1 and CDR2 from the germline V gene are SGHKS and YYEKEE (reference sequence). The length of the CDR3 is 14 residues. Written as DNA, the CDR3 is TGTGCCAGCAGCTTGGATATGGCCAACTATGGCTACACCTTC. Translated, it gives CASSLDMANYGYTF. Together with reference TRBV5-5 and TRBJ1-2, the CDR3 gives the full variable domain: DAGVTQSPTHLIKTRGQQVTLRCSPISGHKSVSWYQQVLGQGPQFIFQYYEKEERGRGNFPDRFSARQFPNYSSELNVNALLLGDSALYLCASSLDMANYGYTFGSGTRLTVV.

The V and J genes are TRBV5-6 and TRBJ2-5; perhaps TRBD2 as D (6 bases). Trimming removed 5 bases from V and 5 bases from J, with 19 bases in between. This CDR3 is 15 amino acids long. Looked up from germline, CDR1 is SGHDT and CDR2 is YYEEEE. The CDR3 spells CASSAFGGSVETQYF. The DNA of the CDR3 is TGTGCCAGCAGTGCCTTCGGGGGTTCGGTGGAGACCCAGTACTTC.

The chain is built from TRBV12-5 and TRBJ1-1, with 7 nucleotides matching TRBD1. V shed 7 bases and J 11 bases; nucleotides not matched to a gene: 16. This CDR3 is built from 14 residues. Germline V CDR1 and CDR2: LGHNT, FRNRAP. CDR3 nucleotide sequence: TGTGCTAGTGCTGGGGACAGCTCACTCTCGGACGCTTTCTTT. It codes for CASAGDSSLSDAFF. Based on the CDR3 plus reference TRBV12-5 and TRBJ1-1, the full variable domain is DARVTQTPRHKVTEMGQEVTMRCQPILGHNTVFWYRQTMMQGLELLAYFRNRAPLDDSGMPKDRFSAEMPDATLATLKIQPSEPRDSAVYFCASAGDSSLSDAFFGQGTRLTVV.

The chain uses TRBV7-6 and TRBJ2-2; D remains unclear. The CDR3 is 16 amino acids. Germline lookup yields CDR1 SGHVS and CDR2 FNYEAQ. Trimming removed 1 base from V and 0 bases from J, with 9 bases in between. The CDR3 is CASSLVLESNTGELFF. The DNA of the CDR3 is TGTGCCAGCAGCTTAGTTTTGGAGTCGAACACCGGGGAGCTGTTTTTT.

This chain joins TRBV15 and TRBJ1-2; 10 nucleotides line up with TRBD1. The germline CDR1 and CDR2 sequences are LNHNV and YYDKDF (reference sequence). The trim removed 9 bases at V and 4 bases at J, leaving 2 bases unmatched. This CDR3 is built from 12 residues. This chain's CDR3 is CATGDRGYGYTF. The CDR3 DNA follows: TGTGCCACAGGGGACAGGGGCTATGGCTACACCTTC. Drawing the rest from reference TRBV15 and TRBJ1-2, the complete variable domain is DAMVIQNPRYQVTQFGKPVTLSCSQTLNHNVMYWYQQKSSQAPKLLFHYYDKDFNNEADTPDNFQSRRPNTSFCFLDIRSPGLGDTAMYLCATGDRGYGYTFGSGTRLTVV.

The V call is TRBV13, the J call TRBJ1-1; weak D call: TRBD1 (5 bases). The CDR3 has 18 amino acids. CDR1 PRHDT and CDR2 FYEKMQ come from the germline V gene (reference sequence). Trimming cost V 4 bases and J 1 base, with 22 bases left between them. The DNA of the CDR3 is TGTGCCAGCAGCTCAACAAGGCAGGGTCGGGAGGAGAACACTGAAGCTTTCTTT. The encoded protein is CASSSTRQGREENTEAFF.

Worth noting for this clone: Germline is not matched at one junction end, which may reflect a read error. The chain links TRBV7-7 to TRBJ2-3, with TRBD2 as a possible D gene (6 bases). The germline CDR1 and CDR2 sequences are SSHAT and FNYEAQ (reference sequence). The CDR3 runs 16 residues. The CDR3 coding sequence is TGTGCTAGCAGCTTATCTCTAGCGACGAGGGAGGATACGCAGTATTTT. It encodes CASSLSLATREDTQYF.

V usage is TRBV6-5 and J usage is TRBJ1-2, with D possibly matching TRBD1 (6 bases). Trimming took 6 bases from V and 8 from J, leaving 16 bases between them. Germline V gives CDR1 MNHEY, CDR2 SVGAGI. The CDR3 covers 13 residues. CDR3 nucleotide sequence: TGTGCCAGCAGGGGATCGGACAGAAGCGGCTACACCTTC. Its protein product is CASRGSDRSGYTF.

The chain couples TRBV7-3 to TRBJ2-7, with 12 bases fitting TRBD1. The CDR3 totals 14 residues. Germline CDR1 is SGHTA and CDR2 is FQGTGA. Trimming at V came to 4 bases and at J to 5 bases, leaving 3 bases not matched to a gene. CDR3 region: CASSYGTGGHEQYF. CDR3 bases: TGTGCCAGCAGCTACGGGACAGGGGGCCACGAGCAGTACTTC. Supplemented by reference TRBV7-3 and TRBJ2-7, the full variable domain reads GAGVSQTPSNKVTEKGKYVELRCDPISGHTALYWYRQSLGQGPEFLIYFQGTGAADDSGLPNDRFFAVRPEGSVSTLKIQRTERGDSAVYLCASSYGTGGHEQYFGPGTRLTVT.

The rearrangement uses TRBV6-1 and TRBJ1-1; unclear D gene. The germline V gene has CDR1 MNHNS and CDR2 SASEGT. Trimming cost V 4 bases and J 2 bases, with 17 bases left between them. CDR3 length: 16 residues. DNA for the CDR3: TGTGCCAGCAGTGCCCCCCAAACGGGATTTAACACTGAAGCTTTCTTT. As protein: CASSAPQTGFNTEAFF.

The table lists this clone with a few counts. V gene TRBV11-2 combines with J gene TRBJ1-4; D uncertain. Germline V gene lookup returns CDR1 SGHAT and CDR2 FQNNGV. The CDR3 has 13 residues. The ends were cut back, 5 bases at V and 8 bases at J, with 12 bases in the middle. CDR3 sequence reads: CASSPAAVEKLFF. CDR3 bases: TGTGCCAGCAGCCCGGCGGCGGTGGAAAAACTGTTTTTT.

The gene calls are TRBV6-5 and TRBJ2-5; tentatively, D is TRBD1 (5 bases). This CDR3 contains 15 residues. CDR1 is MNHEY, CDR2 SVGAGI, per germline. With 0 bases removed from V and 3 bases from J, the gap between germline ends came to 11 bases. CDR3 DNA sequence: TGTGCCAGCAGTTACTCAGGGGCTGGAGAAGAGACCCAGTACTTC. Its protein product is CASSYSGAGEETQYF.

The chain combines TRBV18 with TRBJ2-7; 11 nucleotides match TRBD2. Germline loops: CDR1 KGHSH, CDR2 LQKENI. Trimming took 2 bases from V and 5 from J; bases not matched to a gene: 5. The CDR3 runs 15 residues. CDR3 DNA: TGTGCCAGCTCACCAACGGTAGCGGGAGGGGACGAGCAGTACTTC. It specifies CASSPTVAGGDEQYF.

In regard to this clone: This specimen includes other DNA sequences encoding the same CDR3. This chain connects TRBV30 to TRBJ1-1; D remains ambiguous. CDR3 size: 11 residues. V was clipped by 2 bases and J by 13 bases, with 14 bases between them. Germline CDR1 GTSNPN, CDR2 SVGIG (reference sequence). The CDR3 loop reads CAWSSLPAFFF. Written as DNA, the CDR3 is TGTGCCTGGAGTTCGCTCCCCGCGTTTTTCTTT.

V usage is TRBV6-1 and J usage is TRBJ1-1, with D possibly TRBD1 on 5 matching bases. V was pared by 10 bases and J by 1 base, with 13 bases between. The CDR3 consists of 13 residues. Germline V gives CDR1 MNHNS, CDR2 SASEGT. In DNA, the CDR3 is TGTGCCAACAGCTCTACAGGGAACACTGAAGCTTTCTTT. Its translation is CANSSTGNTEAFF.

The count of this clone is one. CDR3 DNA: TGCGCCAGCAGCCCGTTTGCGGGGGAACTCACAGATACGCAGTATTTT. Amino acid sequence: CASSPFAGELTDTQYF. The rearrangement joins TRBV5-1 to TRBJ2-3, with 7 bases matching TRBD2. This CDR3 spans 16 amino acids. Germline V gives CDR1 SGHRS, CDR2 YFSETQ. After removal of 4 bases from V and 2 bases from J, the junction contained 10 bases not matched to a gene.

The V and J genes are TRBV4-3 and TRBJ1-1; the match to TRBD1 covers 9 bases. Germline CDR1 is LGHNA and CDR2 is YSLEER. The trim removed 4 bases at V and 0 bases at J, leaving 6 bases unmatched. This CDR3 spans 16 amino acids. Written as DNA, the CDR3 is TGCGCCAGCAGCCCGGTGACAGGGGGAATGAACACTGAAGCTTTCTTT. It is translated as CASSPVTGGMNTEAFF.

This clone occurred a few times. CDR3 bases: TGTGCCAGCAGCCAATGGAGGGGTAACACCGGGGAGCTGTTTTTT. Its translation: CASSQWRGNTGELFF. The genes are TRBV5-4 and TRBJ2-2; D is possibly TRBD2 (6 bases). CDR3 size: 15 residues. Trimming took 4 bases from V and 2 from J, leaving 12 bases between them. From germline, CDR1 is SGHNT and CDR2 YYREEE (reference sequence).

The chain links TRBV19 to TRBJ2-1, with 10 bases aligning to TRBD1. V gave up 1 base and J gave up 7 bases; unmatched junction bases: 1. Per germline, CDR1 LNHDA and CDR2 SQIVND (reference sequence). The length of the CDR3 is 14 residues. The chain's CDR3 is CASSIGTGGNEQFF. The CDR3 DNA reads as TGTGCCAGTAGTATAGGGACAGGGGGGAATGAGCAGTTCTTC.

The V call is TRBV11-1, the J call TRBJ2-5; 9 bases fit TRBD2. Germline trimming cut 3 bases from V and 4 bases from J; bases unmatched to any gene: 9. The CDR3 runs to 16 residues. Germline V gives CDR1 SGHAT, CDR2 FQDESV (reference sequence). CDR3 protein: CASSFAGGRGRETQYF. The CDR3 nucleotides are TGTGCCAGCAGCTTTGCGGGAGGGCGGGGGCGAGAGACCCAGTACTTC.

The chain carries TRBV4-1 and TRBJ2-3, with TRBD1 matching over 7 bases. The germline CDR1 and CDR2 sequences are MGHRA and YSYEKL. The CDR3 extends over 16 amino acids. V lost 1 base to trimming and J lost 4 bases; unmatched junction nucleotides: 8. CDR3 sequence reads: CASSQGDSIRADTQYF. Here the CDR3 DNA reads TGCGCCAGCAGCCAAGGGGACAGTATTAGGGCAGATACGCAGTATTTT.

V gene TRBV9 combines with J gene TRBJ2-3; the D gene is possibly TRBD2 (6 bases). The CDR3 is 15 amino acids. Trimming took 1 base from V and 0 from J, leaving 9 bases between them. Germline loops: CDR1 SGDLS, CDR2 YYNGEE. The CDR3, as DNA: TGTGCCAGCAGCGTATATGCGGGGAGCACAGATACGCAGTATTTT. Translating gives CASSVYAGSTDTQYF.

For this clone: One junction end disagrees with the germline gene, perhaps due to a read error. CDR3 in DNA: TGCGGTGCCGTGTCAGGGGAGAACCCCGGGGAGCCGTTTTTT. Protein: CGAVSGENPGEPFF. The V and J genes are TRBV29-1 and TRBJ2-2, with a possible D match to TRBD1 (6 bases). This CDR3 comprises 14 residues. Per germline, CDR1 SQVTM and CDR2 ANQGSEA.

The chain couples TRBV7-6 to TRBJ2-7, with D tentatively TRBD2 (5 bases). V lost 3 bases and J 4 bases, leaving 13 bases between the germline ends. Germline V gene data show CDR1 as SGHVS and CDR2 as FNYEAQ. CDR3 length: 14 amino acids. CDR3 loop: CASSLGEDVYEQYF. The CDR3 bases are TGTGCCAGCAGCTTGGGAGAAGACGTTTACGAGCAGTACTTC. Filled out from reference TRBV7-6 and TRBJ2-7, the complete variable domain reads GAGVSQSPRYKVTKRGQDVALRCDPISGHVSLYWYRQALGQGPEFLTYFNYEAQQDKSGLPNDRFSAERPEGSISTLTIQRTEQRDSAMYRCASSLGEDVYEQYFGPGTRLTVT.

The rearrangement links TRBV6-5 to TRBJ1-6; 7 nucleotides match TRBD1. The ends lost 1 base at V and 7 bases at J; junction bases unmatched: 1. The germline gives CDR1 MNHEY, CDR2 SVGAGI. CDR3 size: 14 residues. The CDR3 DNA reads TGTGCCAGCAGTTACTGGGACAGCAATTCACCCCTCCACTTT. Translation gives CASSYWDSNSPLHF.

The chain employs TRBV19 and TRBJ2-5; D might be TRBD1 (6 bases). CDR1 and CDR2 (germline): LNHDA, SQIVND (reference sequence). CDR3 length equals 16 residues. The ends were cut back, 0 bases at V and 4 bases at J, with 15 bases in the middle. As DNA, the CDR3 is TGTGCCAGTAGTATAGAAAGGGGCAGGGGTCCAGAGACCCAGTACTTC. As protein: CASSIERGRGPETQYF.